These 2 T cell receptor beta chains were sequenced from one sample in a study of blood T cell repertoires in COVID-19. The repertoire was sequenced with immunoSEQ multiplex PCR; TCRdb's copy has only in-frame clones and lacks some. There are over 250,000 clones in the sample; around 86% occur only once, and over 2.5% lies in the top ten. Sequencing was performed on PBMCs or T cells enriched from blood (not recorded which). The source of these receptors is a woman between 18 and 29 years old who had recovered from COVID-19.

The chain has TRBV27 and TRBJ2-3; D uncertain. The CDR3 contains 15 residues. Per germline, CDR1 MNHEY and CDR2 SMNVEV (reference sequence). V lost 3 bases to trimming and J lost 0 bases, with 10 bases between them. This chain's CDR3 is CASSLAAVSTDTQYF. The DNA for the CDR3 is TGTGCCAGCAGTTTGGCGGCCGTAAGCACAGATACGCAGTATTTT.

The chain joins TRBV12-3 or TRBV12-4 to TRBJ1-1, with D uncertain. The V end lost 6 bases, the J end lost 3 bases, and 8 bases lay between the germline ends. CDR3 length: 12 amino acids. The DNA of the CDR3 is TGTGCCAGCAGGGCGGGAGACACTGAAGCTTTCTTT. It encodes CASRAGDTEAFF.